This TCR beta chain came from a study of T cells in Graves' hyperthyroidism and ophthalmopathy. The investigators amplified TCR beta CDR3 regions from RNA transcripts. First-round RT-PCR of the TCR CDR3 relied on the HTBI primer set. TCRdb fed the multiplex PCR reads into MiXCR, producing one record per CDR3 protein. The sample comprises about 500,000 distinct CDR3 sequences, approximately 16% of which are singletons, and around 32% rests with the top ten. Ophthalmopathy cases scored 3 or more on the Clinical Activity Score and 4 or more on NOSPECS grade, with duration below 3 months. Lactation, pregnancy, other autoimmune disease or uncontrolled infection excluded patients. Every diagnosis used clinical symptoms, serum thyroxine and TRAb, thyroid ultrasound and orbital computed tomography. The CDR3 is 16 amino acids. V dropped 4 bases and J dropped 2; count of bases not matched to a gene: 5. Germline loops: CDR1 KGHDR, CDR2 SFDVKD.

V gene TRBV24-1 combines with J gene TRBJ2-3, with TRBD2 identical over 10 bases. The TCR sequence derives from a woman aged 30 to 39 with Graves' ophthalmopathy. Sequenced material: blood. The CDR3 DNA follows: TGTGCCACCAGTGACCGTACTAGCGGGAACACAGATACGCAGTATTTT. Translation: CATSDRTSGNTDTQYF.